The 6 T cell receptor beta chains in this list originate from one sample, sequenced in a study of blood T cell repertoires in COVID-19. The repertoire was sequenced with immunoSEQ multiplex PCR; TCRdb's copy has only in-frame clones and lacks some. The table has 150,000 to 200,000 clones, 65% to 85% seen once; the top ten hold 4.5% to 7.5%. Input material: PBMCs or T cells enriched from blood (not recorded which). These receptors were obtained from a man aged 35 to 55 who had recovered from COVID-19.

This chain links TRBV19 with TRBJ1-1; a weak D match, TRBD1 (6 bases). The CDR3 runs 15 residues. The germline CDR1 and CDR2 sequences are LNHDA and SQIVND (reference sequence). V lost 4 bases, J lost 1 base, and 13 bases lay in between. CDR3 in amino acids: CASSTGGRRNTEAFF. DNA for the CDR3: TGTGCCAGTAGTACGGGGGGGCGCCGGAACACTGAAGCTTTCTTT.

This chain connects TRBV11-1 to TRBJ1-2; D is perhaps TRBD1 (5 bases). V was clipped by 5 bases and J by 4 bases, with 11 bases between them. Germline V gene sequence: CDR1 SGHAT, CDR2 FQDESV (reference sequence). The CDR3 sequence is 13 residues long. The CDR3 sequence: CASSPGPAYGYTF. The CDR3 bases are TGTGCCAGCAGCCCAGGGCCGGCCTATGGCTACACCTTC.

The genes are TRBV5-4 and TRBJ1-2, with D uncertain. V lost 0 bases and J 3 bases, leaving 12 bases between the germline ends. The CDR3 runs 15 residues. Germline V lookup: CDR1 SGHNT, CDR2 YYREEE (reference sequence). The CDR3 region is CASSLDVTADYGYTF. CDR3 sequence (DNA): TGTGCCAGCAGCTTGGATGTTACCGCGGACTATGGCTACACCTTC.

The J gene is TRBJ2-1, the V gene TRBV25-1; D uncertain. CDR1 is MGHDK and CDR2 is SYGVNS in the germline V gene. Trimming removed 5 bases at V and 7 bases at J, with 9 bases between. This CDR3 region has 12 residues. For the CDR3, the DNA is TGTGCCAGCAGTTACAGCTCTAATGAGCAGTTCTTC. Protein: CASSYSSNEQFF. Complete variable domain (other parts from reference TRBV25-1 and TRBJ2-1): EADIYQTPRYLVIGTGKKITLECSQTMGHDKMYWYQQDPGMELHLIHYSYGVNSTEKGDLSSESTVSRIRTEHFPLTLESARPSHTSQYLCASSYSSNEQFFGPGTRLTVL.

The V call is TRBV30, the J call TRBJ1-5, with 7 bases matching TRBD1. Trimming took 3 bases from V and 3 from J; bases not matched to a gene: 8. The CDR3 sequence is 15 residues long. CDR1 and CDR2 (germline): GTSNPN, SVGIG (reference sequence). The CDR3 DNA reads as TGTGCCTGGAGCTTTCGGGACAGACTCAATCAGCCCCAGCATTTT. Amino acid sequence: CAWSFRDRLNQPQHF.

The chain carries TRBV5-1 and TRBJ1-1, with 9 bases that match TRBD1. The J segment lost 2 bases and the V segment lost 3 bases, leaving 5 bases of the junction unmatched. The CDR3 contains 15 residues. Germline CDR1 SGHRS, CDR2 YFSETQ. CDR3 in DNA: TGCGCCAGCAGCTCTAACAGGGGGCTCAACACTGAAGCTTTCTTT. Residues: CASSSNRGLNTEAFF.